The T cell receptor (beta chain) under discussion was sequenced for a study of post-analysis software for immune sequencing data (dated by TCRdb to the mid-2010s). About the full investigation: Recorded disease courses included relapsing-remitting, secondary progressive and progressive-relapsing multiple sclerosis, with some patients lacking subtype annotation. A subset of samples was prepared in parallel using single-end sample barcoding, then pooled and co-amplified after Illumina adapter ligation. The multiple sclerosis patient repertoires were compared with about a dozen previously published healthy control repertoires from donors aged roughly 6 to 25 years. The research as a whole found: Four or five TRBV segments, including TRBV5-6, TRBV5-1 and TRBV20-1, were significantly more frequent in patients than controls. Compared with controls, multiple sclerosis patients had significantly lower normalized Chao1 diversity, a finding suggesting substantial peripheral T-cell clonal expansion. The control group was slightly older than the multiple sclerosis patient group. Strong co-clustering of samples prepared in the same batch was shown by direct clustering with F measure, prompting a batch-effect correction.

V loses 3 bases of germline sequence and J loses 10 bases, and the interval between the two ends is 15 bases. CDR1 and CDR2 are drawn from the germline V gene: SQVTM, ANQGSEA. The CDR3 has 12 amino acids, counting the end cysteine and phenylalanine. The entry retains the CDR3 DNA only, 36 bases that are in frame from base 1. This clonotype has more than one count but fewer than ten. The clone's antigen remains unknown. Nothing much larger sits one base from this clone, and base qualities are not available. To demonstrate the VDJtools post-analysis software, TCR beta repertoires were profiled from the peripheral blood of about a dozen young patients with multiple sclerosis. The multiple sclerosis patients were children and adolescents ranging in age from roughly 6 to 16 years. Library generation was performed with PCR. The run used an Illumina HiSeq 2500. To reduce PCR and sequencing biases, unique molecular identifiers were incorporated into the TCR beta cDNA libraries. Per 1 to 10 million input T cells, approximately 500,000 cDNA molecules were obtained, such that each molecule approximated one T cell. Patient libraries were prepared and sequenced with the same protocol used for the earlier healthy control dataset. Within a given batch, samples were prepared together, multiplexed and sequenced on the same HiSeq lane. Processing in the source paper ran as follows. MIGEC handled the raw barcoded reads, throwing out single-read molecular identifier groups before consensus assembly and CDR3 extraction. VDJtools was used for post-analysis of the clonotype tables, and diversity was normalized by down-sampling every dataset to the size of the smallest sample. To correct batch-related cross-sample contamination, repertoire overlap clustering matched CDR3 amino acid sequences but not nucleotide sequences. TCRdb ran its own pipeline on the public reads, namely fastp trimming at Q25 and MiXCR clone calling, and kept in-frame beta chains. Here each entry gathers all rows of one CDR3 protein and keeps the most common genes and DNA. The V and J calls and clone size are TCRdb's, not the authors'. Across this sample there are hundreds of thousands of distinct CDR3 sequences, with about 27% seen only once. The ten biggest clones cover approximately 0.6% of the sample.

The clonotype comes from a girl between 10 and 17 years old with multiple sclerosis. Sequences were obtained from blood. Recombination linked TRBV29-1 to TRBJ1-1; the D gene is possibly TRBD1, with 5 bases matching. The DNA sequence follows: TGCAGCGTTGATTTGACAGCTGCTGGAGCTTTCTTT. Translated, it reads CSVDLTAAGAFF. This CDR3, with the reference TRBV29-1 and TRBJ1-1 proteins standing in past its ends, gives the full variable domain SAVISQKPSRDICQRGTSLTIQCQVDSQVTMMFWYRQQPGQSLTLIATANQGSEATYESGFVIDKFPISRPNLTFSTLTVSNMSPEDSSIYLCSVDLTAAGAFFGQGTRLTVV.